This T cell receptor (beta chain) was recorded in a study of blood T cell repertoires in COVID-19. The wider study: Sample material is recorded as cDNA or gDNA derived from T cells, B-cell-depleted T cells, or PBMCs.

Germline CDR1 reads SGHTA; CDR2 reads FQGNSA. The V end was cut by 5 bases, the J end by 1 base, with 8 bases between. This CDR3 has 13 amino acids. In the study's own analysis: Reference gene primer amplification gave nucleated cell count estimates. Here immunoSEQ multiplex PCR was the method, and the copy in TCRdb shows in-frame clones only, minus some. That table is the source of V, J and clone size, and D and trimming were worked out from the DNA. The sample consists of some 130,000 clones, roughly three quarters of them appearing once. The clonotype was recovered from a man older than 75 with acute or convalescent COVID-19. This rearrangement joins TRBV7-2 to TRBJ1-1; D gene uncertain. Specimen: peripheral blood. The CDR3 DNA sequence: TGTGCCAGCAGCATTAGCCCGAACACTGAAGCTTTCTTT. It translates to CASSISPNTEAFF.